The 32 T cell receptor beta chains given below trace back to one sample, sequenced in a study of T cell responses to AZD1222 COVID-19 vaccine. Using immunoSEQ multiplex PCR, the repertoire was profiled, and TCRdb retains in-frame clones only, with some absent. The profile covers about 100,000 clones, with over 90% appearing a single time and roughly 5% taken by the ten largest. Sequenced here: peripheral blood, sampled on day 0 of AZD1222 vaccination. The source is an adult in good health.

The V call is TRBV5-4, the J call TRBJ1-2; 8 positions match TRBD1. The V gene's germline CDR1 is SGHNT and CDR2 YYREEE (reference sequence). The J segment lost 6 bases and the V segment lost 2 bases, leaving 0 bases of the junction unmatched. The CDR3 extends over 12 amino acids. The CDR3 loop reads CASSLQGDGYTF. DNA for the CDR3: TGTGCCAGCAGCTTACAGGGGGATGGCTACACCTTC.

The chain links TRBV30 to TRBJ1-6; 7 bases fit TRBD1. CDR1 and CDR2 from the germline V gene are GTSNPN and SVGIG (reference sequence). The V and J ends lost 3 bases and 10 bases, in that order; junction bases with no gene match: 9. The CDR3 spans 14 residues. The CDR3 sequence: CAWSAGGSGSPLHF. CDR3 nucleotides: TGTGCCTGGAGCGCAGGGGGAAGTGGGTCACCCCTCCACTTT.

The chain uses TRBV5-1 and TRBJ2-1, with D perhaps TRBD2 (5 bases). This CDR3 region has 16 residues. Deletions cut 4 bases from V and 5 bases from J, with 19 bases between. In germline, CDR1 is SGHRS, CDR2 YFSETQ. CDR3 protein: CASSPVLGVTNNEQFF. The CDR3 region has the DNA TGCGCCAGCAGCCCGGTACTAGGAGTCACTAACAATGAGCAGTTCTTC.

The chain joins TRBV10-3 to TRBJ1-6; D not certain. V lost 10 bases and J lost 7, with 14 bases in between. This CDR3 has 13 residues. Germline V gene data show CDR1 as ENHRY and CDR2 as SYGVKD. CDR3 loop: CATRVTENSPLHF. The CDR3, as DNA: TGTGCCACCAGAGTCACAGAAAATTCACCCCTCCACTTT.

DNA for the CDR3: TGTGCCAGCAGCTTAGCCGGGGTTTCCTATAATTCACCCCTCCACTTT. It codes for CASSLAGVSYNSPLHF. This sequence joins TRBV11-2 and TRBJ1-6; D gene ambiguous. Looked up from germline, CDR1 is SGHAT and CDR2 is FQNNGV. Trimming left V 1 base short and J 1 base short, with 8 bases between. The CDR3 extends over 16 amino acids. Together with reference TRBV11-2 and TRBJ1-6, the CDR3 gives the full variable domain: EAGVAQSPRYKIIEKRQSVAFWCNPISGHATLYWYQQILGQGPKLLIQFQNNGVVDDSQLPKDRFSAERLKGVDSTLKIQPAKLEDSAVYLCASSLAGVSYNSPLHFGNGTRLTVT.

The table lists this clone with a few counts. Other DNA sequences in this sample translate to the same CDR3. V gene TRBV7-8 combines with J gene TRBJ1-5; TRBD1 matches 7 bases. This CDR3 comprises 14 residues. The V segment lost 5 bases and the J segment 2 bases; nucleotides outside the gene matches: 3. CDR1 and CDR2 (germline): SGHVS, FQNEAQ. The CDR3 spells CASSPGTGNQPQHF. The DNA for the CDR3 is TGTGCCAGCAGCCCCGGGACAGGCAATCAGCCCCAGCATTTT.

The chain couples TRBV15 to TRBJ2-4; D remains unclear. Per the germline V gene, CDR1 is LNHNV and CDR2 is YYDKDF (reference sequence). The ends were cut back, 0 bases at V and 7 bases at J, with 4 bases in the middle. The length of the CDR3 is 12 residues. CDR3 nucleotides: TGTGCCACCAGCAGAGATATTAACATTCAGTACTTC. Protein: CATSRDINIQYF. Full variable domain (remainder filled in from reference TRBV15 and TRBJ2-4): DAMVIQNPRYQVTQFGKPVTLSCSQTLNHNVMYWYQQKSSQAPKLLFHYYDKDFNNEADTPDNFQSRRPNTSFCFLDIRSPGLGDTAMYLCATSRDINIQYFGAGTRLSVL.

The chain joins TRBV30 to TRBJ2-3; D is uncertain. The CDR3 loop spans 10 amino acids. Looked up from germline, CDR1 is GTSNPN and CDR2 is SVGIG (reference sequence). Deletions cut 3 bases from V and 4 bases from J, with 2 bases between. CDR3 coding DNA: TGTGCCTGGAGCCCAGATACGCAGTATTTT. Translating gives CAWSPDTQYF.

The rearrangement joins TRBV5-4 to TRBJ1-2, with D possibly matching TRBD1 (5 bases). CDR1 is SGHNT, CDR2 YYREEE, per germline (reference sequence). V lost 3 bases to trimming and J lost 6 bases, with 15 bases between them. The CDR3 loop spans 14 amino acids. The CDR3 coding sequence is TGTGCCAGCAGCTCGGGGAAAGGGGCCGATGGCTACACCTTC. Encoded protein: CASSSGKGADGYTF.

In DNA form, the CDR3 reads TGCAGCGTTGCGAGCGGGAGGGCCACCGGGGAGCTGTTTTTT. It encodes CSVASGRATGELFF. V is TRBV29-1 and J is TRBJ2-2; 10 positions match TRBD2. Germline V gene data show CDR1 as SQVTM and CDR2 as ANQGSEA. This CDR3 comprises 14 residues. The V and J ends lost 4 bases and 4 bases, in that order; junction bases with no gene match: 3.

The rearrangement joins TRBV28 to TRBJ2-3, with D tentatively TRBD1 (5 bases). Between the trimmed V and J ends, which lost 4 bases and 0 bases, there was a span of 14 bases. The CDR3 runs to 16 residues. Germline V gene data show CDR1 as MDHEN and CDR2 as SYDVKM. CDR3 in amino acids: CASSSAGWGSTDTQYF. DNA for the CDR3: TGTGCCAGCAGTTCCGCAGGGTGGGGAAGCACAGATACGCAGTATTTT.

The V and J genes are TRBV28 and TRBJ2-1, with 8 bases lining up with TRBD2. The germline V gene encodes CDR1 MDHEN and CDR2 SYDVKM. The CDR3 loop spans 15 amino acids. The V and J ends lost 2 bases and 7 bases, in that order; junction bases with no gene match: 7. CDR3 region: CASSLTSGARNEQFF. The CDR3 DNA reads as TGTGCCAGCAGTTTAACTAGCGGAGCTAGAAATGAGCAGTTCTTC.

The chain couples TRBV5-5 to TRBJ1-1, with D hard to call. This CDR3 has 11 residues. The germline V and J ends were trimmed by 1 base and 12 bases, with 10 bases remaining between them. The V gene's germline CDR1 is SGHKS and CDR2 YYEKEE (reference sequence). The CDR3 sequence is CASSLSHQPFF. In nucleotides, the CDR3 is TGTGCCAGCAGCTTGTCACACCAACCTTTCTTT.

This clone appeared a single time. This chain connects TRBV18 to TRBJ2-4; TRBD1 matches 7 bases. CDR1 KGHSH and CDR2 LQKENI come from the germline V gene. The CDR3 covers 14 residues. The V segment lost 6 bases and the J segment 5 bases; nucleotides outside the gene matches: 7. The CDR3 protein is CASSRGQRENIQYF. CDR3 DNA: TGTGCCAGCTCCCGGGGACAGAGAGAAAACATTCAGTACTTC.

This chain links TRBV7-8 with TRBJ2-3, with no clear D. Germline CDR1 and CDR2: SGHVS and FQNEAQ. The CDR3 contains 14 residues. Trimming took off 2 bases at V and 6 bases at J, with 12 bases between the two ends. The CDR3 DNA reads TGTGCCAGCAGCTTATTGGATGTGGGGGATACGCAGTATTTT. It codes for CASSLLDVGDTQYF. Full variable domain (rest looked up from reference TRBV7-8 and TRBJ2-3): GAGVSQSPRYKVAKRGQDVALRCDPISGHVSLFWYQQALGQGPEFLTYFQNEAQLDKSGLPSDRFFAERPEGSVSTLKIQRTQQEDSAVYLCASSLLDVGDTQYFGPGTRLTVL.

This chain's CDR3 is CASTLTTNYGYTF. The CDR3 bases are TGTGCCAGCACTTTGACCACTAACTATGGCTACACCTTC. The chain links TRBV12-3 or TRBV12-4 to TRBJ1-2; D is ambiguous. The CDR3 is 13 amino acids. V lost 7 bases to trimming and J lost 0 bases, with 9 bases between them.

This clone was observed a few times. The chain is built from TRBV5-1 and TRBJ2-7; TRBD1 matches at 9 bases. Germline lookup yields CDR1 SGHRS and CDR2 YFSETQ. The CDR3 consists of 14 residues. V shed 0 bases, J shed 6 bases, and the junction held 4 bases outside the gene matches. The CDR3 reads CASSLDRGRLEQYF. CDR3 DNA: TGCGCCAGCAGCTTGGACAGGGGGCGGCTCGAGCAGTACTTC.

The CDR3 loop is CASSSGHLGPFF. For the CDR3, the DNA is TGTGCCAGCAGCTCGGGACACCTGGGTCCGTTCTTC. This chain links TRBV5-6 with TRBJ2-1; possibly TRBD1 for D (6 bases). This CDR3 contains 12 residues. Looked up from germline, CDR1 is SGHDT and CDR2 is YYEEEE. Trimming stripped 3 bases from V and 15 bases from J, with 16 bases between. Combining the CDR3 with reference TRBV5-6 and TRBJ2-1 gives the whole variable domain DAGVTQSPTHLIKTRGQQVTLRCSPKSGHDTVSWYQQALGQGPQFIFQYYEEEERQRGNFPDRFSGHQFPNYSSELNVNALLLGDSALYLCASSSGHLGPFFGPGTRLTVL.

Only a few counts were recorded for this clone. This rearrangement joins TRBV2 to TRBJ2-3; D ambiguous. This CDR3 is built from 12 residues. The V gene lost 6 bases and the J gene lost 4 bases, with 8 bases spanning the gap. The germline CDR1 and CDR2 sequences are SNHLY and FYNNEI. The CDR3 sequence is CASRGSSDTQYF. The CDR3 DNA follows: TGTGCCAGCAGAGGTAGTTCAGATACGCAGTATTTT.

The CDR3: CASSGMGGSTDTQYF. CDR3 coding DNA: TGTGCCAGCAGTGGGATGGGGGGTAGCACAGATACGCAGTATTTT. The chain is built from TRBV2 and TRBJ2-3; TRBD2 might be the D (6 bases). CDR3 length: 15 residues. V lost 4 bases and J lost 0, with 11 bases in between. The germline gives CDR1 SNHLY, CDR2 FYNNEI.

Worth noting for this clone: This is likely a read error, given that the CDR3 carries no conserved phenylalanine or tryptophan at its end. The DNA is left out, because the CDR3 cannot be placed on it with certainty; the CDR3 is given as TCRdb lists it. The chain joins TRBV12-1 to TRBJ1-2. TRBV12-1 is recorded as a pseudogene. The length of the CDR3 is 9 amino acids, counting both ends. CDR3 protein: CASSPGPFC.

This clone was observed once. This sequence joins TRBV18 and TRBJ2-1; D possibly matches TRBD1 or TRBD2 (5 bases each). CDR3 length: 16 residues. Germline CDR1 and CDR2: KGHSH and LQKENI. Trimming removed 1 base at V and 0 bases at J, with 10 bases between. CDR3 region: CASSPRAGSSYNEQFF. DNA for the CDR3: TGTGCCAGCTCACCACGGGCAGGGAGCTCCTACAATGAGCAGTTCTTC. The full variable domain, in which reference TRBV18 and TRBJ2-1 provide the parts outside the CDR3, is NAGVMQNPRHLVRRRGQEARLRCSPMKGHSHVYWYRQLPEEGLKFMVYLQKENIIDESGMPKERFSAEFPKEGPSILRIQQVVRGDSAAYFCASSPRAGSSYNEQFFGPGTRLTVL.

The chain recombines TRBV5-6 with TRBJ1-2; a possible D gene is TRBD1 (6 bases). This CDR3 is 17 amino acids long. Germline-derived CDR1 and CDR2 are SGHDT and YYEEEE. V was trimmed by 5 bases and J by 0 bases, leaving 20 bases between them. Here the CDR3 DNA reads TGTGCCAGCAGTCCTGGGGGCCACCATTCAGCTAACTATGGCTACACCTTC. Translated, it gives CASSPGGHHSANYGYTF.

The V gene is TRBV11-3, the J gene TRBJ2-1; weak D call: TRBD2 (5 bases). The CDR3 extends over 12 amino acids. V was shortened by 5 bases and J by 7 bases, with 9 bases between the two germline ends. Looked up from germline, CDR1 is SGHNT and CDR2 is YENEEA. The CDR3 spells CASSASLNEQFF. CDR3 nucleotides: TGTGCCAGCAGCGCTAGCTTGAATGAGCAGTTCTTC.

The rearrangement joins TRBV5-5 to TRBJ1-5; no definite D call. V was trimmed by 4 bases and J by 5 bases, leaving 13 bases between them. The germline CDR1 and CDR2 sequences are SGHKS and YYEKEE (reference sequence). The CDR3 loop spans 14 amino acids. The CDR3 DNA is TGTGCCAGCAGCAGCGGGTCTGGGTATCAGCCCCAGCATTTT. Protein sequence: CASSSGSGYQPQHF. Variable domain in full (rest from reference TRBV5-5 and TRBJ1-5): DAGVTQSPTHLIKTRGQQVTLRCSPISGHKSVSWYQQVLGQGPQFIFQYYEKEERGRGNFPDRFSARQFPNYSSELNVNALLLGDSALYLCASSSGSGYQPQHFGDGTRLSIL.

The chain combines TRBV5-4 with TRBJ2-5, with 7 bases lining up with TRBD1. The length of the CDR3 is 15 residues. The J segment lost 5 bases and the V segment lost 3 bases, leaving 10 bases of the junction unmatched. From germline, CDR1 is SGHNT and CDR2 YYREEE (reference sequence). DNA for the CDR3: TGTGCCAGCAGCTCCAGGACAGGTATCATGGAGACCCAGTACTTC. It encodes CASSSRTGIMETQYF.

This chain links TRBV10-3 with TRBJ1-2; TRBD1 agrees at 7 bases. Germline V gene data show CDR1 as ENHRY and CDR2 as SYGVKD. V trimming: 3 bases; J trimming: 2 bases; junction bases outside the gene matches: 3. CDR3 size: 14 residues. The CDR3 DNA follows: TGTGCCATCAGTGACTCGACAGGGAACTATGGCTACACCTTC. The encoded protein is CAISDSTGNYGYTF.

The genes are TRBV4-1 and TRBJ2-1; D not resolved. V lost 1 base and J 5 bases, leaving 9 bases between the germline ends. Germline V CDR1 and CDR2: MGHRA, YSYEKL. The CDR3 sequence is 14 residues long. The CDR3 reads CASSQVSGNNEQFF. CDR3 nucleotides: TGCGCCAGCAGCCAAGTTTCTGGGAACAATGAGCAGTTCTTC.

The V call is TRBV7-3, the J call TRBJ1-1; D not resolved. The germline V gene encodes CDR1 SGHTA and CDR2 FQGTGA. The CDR3 spans 13 residues. The V and J ends lost 0 bases and 6 bases respectively, with 8 bases between them. The CDR3 sequence: CASSLTSVAEAFF. The CDR3 bases are TGTGCCAGCAGCTTAACGTCAGTGGCTGAAGCTTTCTTT.

V and J are TRBV3-1 (or the pseudogene TRBV3-2) and TRBJ2-5; D not certain. Germline assignment: CDR1 LGHDT and CDR2 YNNKEL (reference sequence). The germline V and J ends were trimmed by 4 bases and 1 base, with 7 bases remaining between them. The CDR3 totals 13 residues. CDR3 nucleotides: TGTGCCAGCAGCCGAACGAGCCAAGAGACCCAGTACTTC. Translating it yields CASSRTSQETQYF.

The rearrangement links TRBV30 to TRBJ2-2; D not resolved. The CDR3 length is 11 residues. V was shortened by 3 bases and J by 6 bases, with 5 bases between the two germline ends. Germline V gene sequence: CDR1 GTSNPN, CDR2 SVGIG (reference sequence). The CDR3, as DNA: TGTGCCTGGAGAGGGTCCGGGGAGCTGTTTTTT. This sequence encodes CAWRGSGELFF.

V and J are TRBV5-6 and TRBJ2-7; a possible D gene is TRBD2 (5 bases). V shed 4 bases and J shed 3 bases, with 11 bases lying between them. CDR3 length: 13 residues. Germline values: CDR1 SGHDT, CDR2 YYEEEE. The CDR3 bases are TGTGCCAGCAGCCTCGCCGGGATCTACGAGCAGTACTTC. Its protein is CASSLAGIYEQYF.